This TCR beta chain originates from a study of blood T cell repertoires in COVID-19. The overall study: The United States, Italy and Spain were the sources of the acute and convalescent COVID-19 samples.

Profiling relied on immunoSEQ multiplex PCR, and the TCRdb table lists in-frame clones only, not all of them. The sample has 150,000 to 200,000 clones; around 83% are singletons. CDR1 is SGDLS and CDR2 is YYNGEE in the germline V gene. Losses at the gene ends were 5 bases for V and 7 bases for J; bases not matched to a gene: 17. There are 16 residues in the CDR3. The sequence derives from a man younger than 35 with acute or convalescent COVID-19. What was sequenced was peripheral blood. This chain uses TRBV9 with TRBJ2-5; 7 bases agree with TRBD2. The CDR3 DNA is TGTGCCAGCAGTGTCCGGGGGGACCTTTCTATGGCGACCCAGTACTTC. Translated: CASSVRGDLSMATQYF. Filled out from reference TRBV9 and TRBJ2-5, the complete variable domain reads DSGVTQTPKHLITATGQRVTLRCSPRSGDLSVYWYQQSLDQGLQFLIQYYNGEERAKGNILERFSAQQFPDLHSELNLSSLELGDSALYFCASSVRGDLSMATQYFGPGTRLLVL.